These 26 T cell receptor beta chains came from one sample sequenced in a study of blood T cell repertoires in COVID-19 (TCRdb year 2020). To prepare the library, the immunoSEQ multiplex PCR assay was applied. TCRdb took this table from immuneACCESS and kept in-frame rearrangements with V and J called. Such tables lack part of the clones; where checked against another copy, unresolved V genes explain under half of the gap, and the rest is unexplained. Here the sample has 120,000 to 150,000 clones; 85% occur a single time. 2.5% to 3% of the sample is held by the ten biggest clonotypes. Sequencing was performed on peripheral blood. The receptors stem from a woman aged 40 to 50 with active or convalescent COVID-19.

The J gene is TRBJ2-5, the V gene TRBV11-3; 8 bases map to TRBD2. This CDR3 is built from 14 residues. Germline CDR1 is SGHNT and CDR2 is YENEEA. V shed 5 bases and J 2 bases; nucleotides not matched to a gene: 4. The CDR3 coding sequence is TGTGCCAGCAGCCTCGGGGGGGGGCAAGAGACCCAGTACTTC. Protein sequence: CASSLGGGQETQYF.

The rearrangement uses TRBV11-2 and TRBJ1-1, with D possibly being TRBD1 (6 bases). This CDR3 is built from 13 residues. CDR1 is SGHAT and CDR2 is FQNNGV in the germline V gene. V lost 3 bases, J lost 4 bases, and 9 bases lay in between. CDR3 sequence reads: CASSFSTGTEAFF. The CDR3 nucleotides are TGTGCCAGCAGCTTCTCGACAGGCACTGAAGCTTTCTTT. The full variable domain, its missing parts supplied by reference TRBV11-2 and TRBJ1-1, is EAGVAQSPRYKIIEKRQSVAFWCNPISGHATLYWYQQILGQGPKLLIQFQNNGVVDDSQLPKDRFSAERLKGVDSTLKIQPAKLEDSAVYLCASSFSTGTEAFFGQGTRLTVV.

The J gene is TRBJ1-1, the V gene TRBV7-9; D not resolved. V was trimmed by 5 bases and J by 0 bases, leaving 10 bases between them. CDR3 length equals 14 residues. CDR1 SEHNR and CDR2 FQNEAQ come from the germline V gene (reference sequence). Here the CDR3 DNA reads TGTGCCAGCAGCCCAACTCTCGTGAACACTGAAGCTTTCTTT. It is translated as CASSPTLVNTEAFF.

This sequence joins TRBV7-9 and TRBJ1-2, with TRBD1 identical over 10 bases. The CDR3 length is 14 residues. CDR1 and CDR2 from the germline V gene are SEHNR and FQNEAQ (reference sequence). Trimming cost V 5 bases and J 7 bases; bases outside gene matches: 7. CDR3 sequence (DNA): TGTGCCAGCAGCCCGGACAGGGGGAGTAGTGGCTACACCTTC. Translated, it gives CASSPDRGSSGYTF.

The chain couples TRBV18 to TRBJ2-7, with 13 bases fitting TRBD2. This CDR3 has 15 amino acids. Unmatched junction bases numbered 4, after V lost 3 bases and J lost 5 bases. Germline values: CDR1 KGHSH, CDR2 LQKENI. The CDR3 sequence is CASSPGLAGSHEQYF. The CDR3 region has the DNA TGTGCCAGCTCACCGGGACTAGCGGGATCCCACGAGCAGTACTTC.

This chain connects TRBV3-1 (or the pseudogene TRBV3-2) to TRBJ2-7; 12 bases are shared with TRBD2. The CDR3 sequence is 15 residues long. The germline CDR1 and CDR2 sequences are LGHDT and YNNKEL (reference sequence). The J segment lost 4 bases and the V segment lost 1 base, leaving 2 bases of the junction unmatched. CDR3 loop: CASSQGTSGIYEQYF. CDR3 nucleotide sequence: TGTGCCAGCAGCCAAGGGACTAGCGGGATATACGAGCAGTACTTC.

V gene TRBV28 combines with J gene TRBJ1-3, with unresolved D. Germline values: CDR1 MDHEN, CDR2 SYDVKM. Trimming shortened V by 5 bases and J by 8 bases, and 13 bases separated the two germline ends. This CDR3 has 13 amino acids. The CDR3 spells CASSGREVYTIYF. The CDR3 nucleotides are TGTGCCAGCAGTGGACGGGAGGTCTACACCATATATTTT.

The chain combines TRBV6-1 with TRBJ1-4; the match to TRBD1 covers 8 bases. Trimming removed 2 bases from V and 8 bases from J; junction bases left unmatched: 10. CDR1 is MNHNS, CDR2 SASEGT, per germline. The CDR3 spans 16 residues. CDR3 coding DNA: TGTGCCAGCAGTGAAACCATAACAGGGGGTAAGGAAAAACTGTTTTTT. This translates into CASSETITGGKEKLFF.

The chain employs TRBV18 and TRBJ2-1, with a weak D call TRBD1 (5 bases). Trimming pared 3 bases from V and 3 bases from J, leaving 6 bases between. The CDR3 has 13 residues. Germline V gene data show CDR1 as KGHSH and CDR2 as LQKENI. This CDR3 is CASSPDSYNEQFF. For the CDR3, the DNA is TGTGCCAGCTCACCCGACAGCTACAATGAGCAGTTCTTC.

The chain's CDR3 is CASSQGDSHNSPLHF. Here the CDR3 DNA reads TGCGCCAGCAGCCAAGGTGACAGCCATAATTCACCCCTCCACTTT. The rearrangement links TRBV4-1 to TRBJ1-6; a weak D match, TRBD1 (5 bases). The CDR3 contains 15 residues. V shed 1 base and J shed 5 bases, with 9 bases lying between them. In germline, CDR1 is MGHRA, CDR2 YSYEKL.

V and J are TRBV6-1 and TRBJ2-7, with 9 nucleotides matching TRBD1. Germline V gene sequence: CDR1 MNHNS, CDR2 SASEGT. The length of the CDR3 is 15 residues. Losses at the gene ends were 3 bases for V and 7 bases for J; bases not matched to a gene: 10. This CDR3 reads CASSDTGTGQREQYF. CDR3 in DNA: TGTGCCAGCAGTGACACCGGGACAGGGCAGAGGGAGCAGTACTTC.

The chain employs TRBV6-6 and TRBJ1-1; 7 nucleotides line up with TRBD1. The CDR3 consists of 11 residues. Germline CDR1 reads MNHNY; CDR2 reads SVGAGI (reference sequence). V lost 6 bases to trimming and J lost 9 bases; unmatched junction nucleotides: 4. CDR3 sequence (DNA): TGTGCCAGCAGGGGGACAGACAAAGCTTTCTTT. The encoded protein is CASRGTDKAFF.

This chain connects TRBV6-4 to TRBJ1-5, with a weak D call TRBD1 (5 bases). CDR1 and CDR2 (germline): MRHNA, SNTAGT. This CDR3 spans 15 amino acids. V was trimmed by 3 bases and J by 7 bases, leaving 16 bases between them. In DNA, the CDR3 is TGTGCCAGCAGTGAGTTCAAACTCGGGGGGCAGCCCCAGCATTTT. Amino acid sequence: CASSEFKLGGQPQHF.

The chain combines TRBV4-3 with TRBJ2-7; a weak D match, TRBD1 (5 bases). Germline assignment: CDR1 LGHNA and CDR2 YSLEER. The V gene lost 3 bases and the J gene lost 9 bases, with 18 bases spanning the gap. CDR3 length: 14 residues. The CDR3 here is CASSHDSSTRAQYF. In DNA form, the CDR3 reads TGCGCCAGCAGCCATGACAGTTCGACCCGCGCGCAGTACTTC.

In this sample, this clone turned up a few times. The chain couples TRBV10-3 to TRBJ2-3; D is unclear. The CDR3 extends over 15 amino acids. Trimming cost V 3 bases and J 0 bases, with 10 bases left between them. Germline V gene lookup returns CDR1 ENHRY and CDR2 SYGVKD. CDR3 protein: CAISDRSSSTDTQYF. CDR3 sequence (DNA): TGTGCCATCAGTGACAGGTCTTCTAGCACAGATACGCAGTATTTT.

This clone was picked up a small number of times. This chain connects TRBV19 to TRBJ1-6; D might be TRBD1 (6 bases). Germline V CDR1 and CDR2: LNHDA, SQIVND (reference sequence). V lost 4 bases and J lost 8, with 15 bases in between. This CDR3 is 15 amino acids long. The CDR3 here is CASSTDRFGDSPLHF. The CDR3 DNA reads TGTGCCAGTAGTACCGACAGGTTTGGAGATTCACCCCTCCACTTT. Using reference TRBV19 and TRBJ1-6 for the parts outside the CDR3, the full variable domain is DGGITQSPKYLFRKEGQNVTLSCEQNLNHDAMYWYRQDPGQGLRLIYYSQIVNDFQKGDIAEGYSVSREKKESFPLTVTSAQKNPTAFYLCASSTDRFGDSPLHFGNGTRLTVT.

The chain is built from TRBV6-6 and TRBJ2-5; the D gene is possibly TRBD2 (6 bases). Trimming stripped 11 bases from V and 5 bases from J, with 15 bases between. This CDR3 spans 12 amino acids. The V gene's germline CDR1 is MNHNY and CDR2 SVGAGI (reference sequence). In DNA, the CDR3 is TGTGCCCACTCCCCGGGACTGGAGACCCAGTACTTC. The encoded protein is CAHSPGLETQYF.

This rearrangement joins TRBV7-2 to TRBJ2-1, with TRBD2 identical over 12 bases. The V segment lost 5 bases and the J segment 4 bases; nucleotides outside the gene matches: 3. Germline V gives CDR1 SGHTA, CDR2 FQGNSA. This CDR3 is built from 15 residues. In DNA form, the CDR3 reads TGTGCCAGCAGCGAACTAGCGGGAGGTTACAATGAGCAGTTCTTC. This gives the protein CASSELAGGYNEQFF.

A single count supports this clone. This sequence joins TRBV28 and TRBJ1-5; TRBD1 aligns across 8 bases. V dropped 7 bases and J dropped 6; count of bases not matched to a gene: 11. This CDR3 is built from 15 residues. The V gene's germline CDR1 is MDHEN and CDR2 SYDVKM. The CDR3 region is CASTITQGAFQPQHF. CDR3 sequence (DNA): TGTGCCAGCACCATTACCCAGGGGGCTTTTCAGCCCCAGCATTTT. Looking up the rest from reference TRBV28 and TRBJ1-5 gives the full variable domain: DVKVTQSSRYLVKRTGEKVFLECVQDMDHENMFWYRQDPGLGLRLIYFSYDVKMKEKGDIPEGYSVSREKKERFSLILESASTNQTSMYLCASTITQGAFQPQHFGDGTRLSIL.

The chain employs TRBV30 and TRBJ1-2, with no clear D. This CDR3 has 13 residues. V lost 0 bases and J lost 3, with 8 bases in between. CDR1 and CDR2 (germline): GTSNPN, SVGIG (reference sequence). CDR3 loop: CAWSVEGDYGYTF. The CDR3 DNA reads as TGTGCCTGGAGTGTAGAGGGAGACTATGGCTACACCTTC. The whole variable domain, remainder taken from reference TRBV30 and TRBJ1-2, is SQTIHQWPATLVQPVGSPLSLECTVEGTSNPNLYWYRQAAGRGLQLLFYSVGIGQISSEVPQNLSASRPQDRQFILSSKKLLLSDSGFYLCAWSVEGDYGYTFGSGTRLTVV.

This chain links TRBV5-1 with TRBJ1-5, with a tentative D call TRBD1 (5 bases). Germline CDR1 and CDR2: SGHRS and YFSETQ. The CDR3 length is 14 residues. The V end lost 0 bases, the J end lost 4 bases, and 8 bases lay between the germline ends. The CDR3 DNA follows: TGCGCCAGCAGCTTGGACGGGGGAAATCAGCCCCAGCATTTT. The encoded protein is CASSLDGGNQPQHF.

V is TRBV9 and J is TRBJ2-5, with D perhaps TRBD1 (5 bases). Trimming cost V 4 bases and J 2 bases, with 9 bases left between them. This CDR3 is 13 amino acids long. The germline V gene has CDR1 SGDLS and CDR2 YYNGEE. DNA for the CDR3: TGTGCCAGCAGCTCGGACACGCAAGAGACCCAGTACTTC. This gives the protein CASSSDTQETQYF. Using reference TRBV9 and TRBJ2-5 for the parts outside the CDR3, the full variable domain is DSGVTQTPKHLITATGQRVTLRCSPRSGDLSVYWYQQSLDQGLQFLIQYYNGEERAKGNILERFSAQQFPDLHSELNLSSLELGDSALYFCASSSDTQETQYFGPGTRLLVL.

The chain combines TRBV18 with TRBJ1-5; D perhaps matches TRBD1 (6 bases). Germline loops: CDR1 KGHSH, CDR2 LQKENI. The CDR3 has 15 amino acids. V lost 6 bases to trimming and J lost 0 bases, with 12 bases between them. The CDR3 DNA sequence: TGTGCCAGCTCGAAGACAGGAGATAGCAATCAGCCCCAGCATTTT. Its translation is CASSKTGDSNQPQHF.

This clone turned up a few times. This chain uses TRBV7-2 with TRBJ1-5; 9 positions agree with TRBD1. Germline CDR1 and CDR2: SGHTA and FQGNSA. This CDR3 has 14 residues. The trim removed 5 bases at V and 3 bases at J, leaving 2 bases unmatched. CDR3 residues: CASSRDRDNQPQHF. Here the CDR3 DNA reads TGTGCCAGCAGCCGGGACAGGGACAATCAGCCCCAGCATTTT.

The chain combines TRBV28 with TRBJ2-7, with 10 nucleotides matching TRBD2. Germline V CDR1 and CDR2: MDHEN, SYDVKM. The CDR3 totals 15 residues. The V gene end was trimmed by 2 bases and the J gene end by 3 bases; junction bases not matched to a gene: 4. This chain's CDR3 is CASSLEREGDYEQYF. The CDR3 DNA sequence: TGTGCCAGCAGTTTAGAGCGGGAGGGGGACTACGAGCAGTACTTC.

The chain has TRBV6-1 and TRBJ2-2; 7 bases line up with TRBD2. V was pared by 10 bases and J by 0 bases, with 8 bases of the junction left unmatched. Germline loops: CDR1 MNHNS, CDR2 SASEGT. The CDR3 sequence is 15 residues long. DNA of the CDR3: TGTGCCATCCTTGGGGGGGTAGCGAACACCGGGGAGCTGTTTTTT. This encodes CAILGGVANTGELFF.